The 22 T cell receptor beta chains reported below all come from one sample, sequenced in a study of blood T cell repertoires in COVID-19. Libraries were prepared by immunoSEQ multiplex PCR; TCRdb keeps only in-frame clonotypes and omits some of them. The sample lists about 200,000 clones, 65% to 85% occurring once. The sequenced sample was peripheral blood. The receptors derive from a woman older than 75 with acute or convalescent COVID-19.

Written as DNA, the CDR3 is TGTGCCAGCAGCTTGGCCCCGGGACTAGCGGGGTTGGAGACCCAGTACTTC. As protein: CASSLAPGLAGLETQYF. The chain uses TRBV5-4 and TRBJ2-5; TRBD2 matches 13 bases. From germline, CDR1 is SGHNT and CDR2 YYREEE (reference sequence). This CDR3 is 17 amino acids long. J lost 5 bases, V lost 0 bases, and 7 bases had no gene match.

Ten or more counts support this clone. The chain recombines TRBV5-1 with TRBJ2-7; 12 positions agree with TRBD2. The junction had 7 bases not matched to a gene; V was cut back by 0 bases and J by 3 bases. Germline CDR1 and CDR2: SGHRS and YFSETQ. The CDR3 is made up of 17 amino acids. The CDR3 region has the DNA TGCGCCAGCAGCTTGGTACTAGCGGGAGGAGGTGACTACGAGCAGTACTTC. This sequence encodes CASSLVLAGGGDYEQYF.

This clone turned up a few times. V is TRBV29-1 and J is TRBJ1-2; no clear D. CDR1 and CDR2 from the germline V gene are SQVTM and ANQGSEA. V was clipped by 4 bases and J by 2 bases, with 8 bases between them. This CDR3 is 12 amino acids long. This CDR3 reads CSVGTENYGYTF. DNA for the CDR3: TGCAGCGTTGGAACAGAGAACTATGGCTACACCTTC.

This chain uses TRBV2 with TRBJ2-5; D perhaps matches TRBD1 (5 bases). The CDR3 length is 13 residues. Germline V gene lookup returns CDR1 SNHLY and CDR2 FYNNEI. Trimming cost V 7 bases and J 5 bases, with 14 bases left between them. The CDR3 spells CASKVIKGETQYF. The CDR3 nucleotides read TGTGCCAGCAAGGTGATTAAGGGGGAGACCCAGTACTTC.

The rearrangement links TRBV7-9 to TRBJ2-1; 7 nucleotides match TRBD2. This CDR3 is 17 amino acids long. V shed 1 base and J 6 bases; nucleotides not matched to a gene: 12. Germline loops: CDR1 SEHNR, CDR2 FQNEAQ (reference sequence). Here the CDR3 DNA reads TGTGCCAGCAGCTTAGGCTTGGGGGAGGGAGGAGGCAATGAGCAGTTCTTC. Its protein product is CASSLGLGEGGGNEQFF.

Regarding this clone: Germline is not matched at one junction end, which may reflect a read error. The genes are TRBV3-1 (or the pseudogene TRBV3-2) and TRBJ2-7; a possible D gene is TRBD1 (6 bases). The germline V gene has CDR1 LGHDT and CDR2 YNNKEL (reference sequence). The CDR3 is 17 amino acids. The CDR3 nucleotides are TGTGTCAGCAGCCAAGGAGGCTACGGGACAAGGTCCTACGAGCAGTACTTC. The encoded protein is CVSSQGGYGTRSYEQYF.

The chain combines TRBV6-5 with TRBJ2-6; D is undetermined. The CDR3 is 16 residues long. Trimming removed 4 bases at V and 3 bases at J, with 13 bases between. From germline, CDR1 is MNHEY and CDR2 SVGAGI. The chain's CDR3 is CASSSLHLGGANVLTF. The CDR3 nucleotides read TGTGCCAGCAGTTCCCTACATCTAGGTGGGGCCAACGTCCTGACTTTC.

CDR3 coding DNA: TGTGCCAGTAGTATAGACCGGCAGGGGTTCGCAACTAATGAAAAACTGTTTTTT. Its protein product is CASSIDRQGFATNEKLFF. This chain links TRBV19 with TRBJ1-4; a possible D gene is TRBD1 (6 bases). Between the trimmed V and J ends, which lost 0 bases and 0 bases, there was a span of 14 bases. In germline, CDR1 is LNHDA, CDR2 SQIVND (reference sequence). The CDR3 is made up of 18 amino acids.

This clone was detected once. The V gene is TRBV21-1, the J gene TRBJ2-7; the table's D call, TRBD2, has no DNA check behind it. TRBV21-1 is tagged as a pseudogene. This CDR3 comprises 16 residues. CDR3 sequence reads: CASSRRGTSGIYEQYF. The CDR3, as DNA: TGTGCCAGCAGCAGAAGGGGGACTAGCGGGATCTACGAGCAGTACTTC.

V usage is TRBV6-1 and J usage is TRBJ2-7; 7 bases are a match to TRBD1. V dropped 2 bases and J dropped 3; count of bases not matched to a gene: 7. This CDR3 has 15 residues. Germline V gene data show CDR1 as MNHNS and CDR2 as SASEGT. The CDR3 sequence is CASSELGQIIYEQYF. CDR3 nucleotide sequence: TGTGCCAGCAGTGAACTGGGACAGATTATCTACGAGCAGTACTTC.

The chain couples TRBV7-9 to TRBJ1-6; 8 nucleotides agree with TRBD1. Germline loops: CDR1 SEHNR, CDR2 FQNEAQ (reference sequence). This CDR3 region has 15 residues. The V segment lost 8 bases and the J segment 0 bases; nucleotides outside the gene matches: 3. This chain's CDR3 is CASRTGLSYNSPLHF. CDR3 sequence (DNA): TGTGCCAGCCGGACAGGGCTCTCCTATAATTCACCCCTCCACTTT.

The chain has TRBV18 and TRBJ2-2; D uncertain. The germline V and J ends were trimmed by 6 bases and 1 base, with 3 bases remaining between them. The CDR3 runs 12 residues. Per the germline V gene, CDR1 is KGHSH and CDR2 is LQKENI. CDR3 amino acids: CASSLNTGELFF. The CDR3 DNA follows: TGTGCCAGCTCCCTGAACACCGGGGAGCTGTTTTTT.

This sequence joins TRBV30 and TRBJ1-3; 7 positions agree with TRBD1. V shed 5 bases, J shed 4 bases, and the junction held 14 bases outside the gene matches. The CDR3 consists of 16 residues. Germline V CDR1 and CDR2: GTSNPN, SVGIG (reference sequence). The CDR3, as DNA: TGTGCCTGGTCCAGAAACAGGGGTCCCTTGGGAAACACCATATATTTT. It yields the protein CAWSRNRGPLGNTIYF. Variable domain in full (rest from reference TRBV30 and TRBJ1-3): SQTIHQWPATLVQPVGSPLSLECTVEGTSNPNLYWYRQAAGRGLQLLFYSVGIGQISSEVPQNLSASRPQDRQFILSSKKLLLSDSGFYLCAWSRNRGPLGNTIYFGEGSWLTVV.

V usage is TRBV28 and J usage is TRBJ1-6; 8 positions match TRBD1. There are 14 residues in the CDR3. V was clipped by 6 bases and J by 7 bases; unmatched bases: 5. The V gene's germline CDR1 is MDHEN and CDR2 SYDVKM. DNA of the CDR3: TGTGCCAGCAGAACGGGACAGGAGAATTCACCCCTCCACTTT. Translating it yields CASRTGQENSPLHF. The whole variable domain, remainder taken from reference TRBV28 and TRBJ1-6, is DVKVTQSSRYLVKRTGEKVFLECVQDMDHENMFWYRQDPGLGLRLIYFSYDVKMKEKGDIPEGYSVSREKKERFSLILESASTNQTSMYLCASRTGQENSPLHFGNGTRLTVT.

V and J are TRBV18 and TRBJ2-1; 13 bases agree with TRBD2. The germline CDR1 and CDR2 sequences are KGHSH and LQKENI. This CDR3 has 17 amino acids. After removal of 1 base from V and 5 bases from J, the junction contained 5 bases not matched to a gene. The CDR3 DNA reads as TGTGCCAGCTCACCACGGACTAGCGGGGGTCGCGACAATGAGCAGTTCTTC. Translating gives CASSPRTSGGRDNEQFF.

This chain links TRBV7-2 with TRBJ1-6; 8 nucleotides match TRBD1. Per germline, CDR1 SGHTA and CDR2 FQGNSA. This CDR3 region has 15 residues. Trimming removed 2 bases from V and 9 bases from J; junction bases left unmatched: 6. The CDR3 region has the DNA TGTGCCAGCAGCTTACAGGGGGCCGGGATTTCACCCCTCCACTTT. Translated: CASSLQGAGISPLHF.

The chain uses TRBV15 and TRBJ1-2, with 11 positions matching TRBD1. Trimming took 4 bases from V and 1 from J; bases not matched to a gene: 5. The CDR3 extends over 16 amino acids. Looked up from germline, CDR1 is LNHNV and CDR2 is YYDKDF (reference sequence). CDR3 DNA: TGTGCCACCAGCAACGGACAGGGGGCGCTTAACTATGGCTACACCTTC. It codes for CATSNGQGALNYGYTF.

This chain links TRBV30 with TRBJ2-7; D is perhaps TRBD1 (5 bases). V shed 2 bases and J shed 0 bases, with 11 bases lying between them. The CDR3 consists of 14 residues. Germline assignment: CDR1 GTSNPN and CDR2 SVGIG (reference sequence). The CDR3 coding sequence is TGTGCCTGGAGTTTCCGGACAAACTCCTACGAGCAGTACTTC. Protein sequence: CAWSFRTNSYEQYF.

The rearrangement joins TRBV10-3 to TRBJ2-7; D is unclear. The V gene lost 6 bases and the J gene lost 2 bases, with 8 bases spanning the gap. Per germline, CDR1 ENHRY and CDR2 SYGVKD. This CDR3 is built from 12 residues. The CDR3 coding sequence is TGTGCCATCAGGAACAGCCCCTACGAGCAGTACTTC. This translates into CAIRNSPYEQYF.

The gene calls are TRBV15 and TRBJ1-1; D possibly corresponds to TRBD1 (6 bases). This CDR3 spans 19 amino acids. CDR1 is LNHNV and CDR2 is YYDKDF in the germline V gene (reference sequence). The V gene lost 2 bases and the J gene lost 1 base, with 23 bases spanning the gap. The CDR3 is CATSRSIIRGSSANTEAFF. The CDR3 DNA follows: TGTGCCACCAGCAGATCAATCATCAGGGGCTCCTCCGCGAACACTGAAGCTTTCTTT.

The V gene is TRBV19, the J gene TRBJ2-2; 11 bases agree with TRBD1. Germline lookup yields CDR1 LNHDA and CDR2 SQIVND (reference sequence). The CDR3 is 16 amino acids. The trim removed 3 bases at V and 6 bases at J, leaving 6 bases unmatched. Here the CDR3 reads CASSITGTGGSGELFF. In DNA form, the CDR3 reads TGTGCCAGTAGTATTACCGGGACAGGGGGTTCCGGGGAGCTGTTTTTT.

This clone was recorded once. The DNA of the CDR3 is TGTGCCAGCAGCTCCCCAGGGGGGATTAGGGCCTACGAGCAGTACTTC. Translated: CASSSPGGIRAYEQYF. V and J are TRBV2 and TRBJ2-7; D perhaps matches TRBD1 (7 bases). Trimming stripped 6 bases from V and 2 bases from J, with 20 bases between. Germline CDR1 is SNHLY and CDR2 is FYNNEI. This CDR3 region has 16 residues. The full variable domain, rest sourced from reference TRBV2 and TRBJ2-7, is EPEVTQTPSHQVTQMGQEVILRCVPISNHLYFYWYRQILGQKVEFLVSFYNNEISEKSEIFDDQFSVERPDGSNFTLKIRSTKLEDSAMYFCASSSPGGIRAYEQYFGPGTRLTVT.